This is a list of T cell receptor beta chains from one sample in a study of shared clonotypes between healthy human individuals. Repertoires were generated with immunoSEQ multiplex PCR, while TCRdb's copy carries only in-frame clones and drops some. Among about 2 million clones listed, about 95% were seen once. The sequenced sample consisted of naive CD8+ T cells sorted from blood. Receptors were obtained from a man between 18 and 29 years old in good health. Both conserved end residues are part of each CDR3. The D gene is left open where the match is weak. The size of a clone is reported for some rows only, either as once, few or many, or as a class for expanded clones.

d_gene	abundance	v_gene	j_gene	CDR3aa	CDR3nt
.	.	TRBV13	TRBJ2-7	CASSLEGQGAYEQYF	TGTGCCAGCAGCTTAGAGGGCCAGGGCGCCTACGAGCAGTACTTC
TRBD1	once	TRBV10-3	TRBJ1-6	CAISDPGGDSPLHF	TGTGCCATCAGTGACCCAGGGGGGGATTCACCCCTCCACTTT
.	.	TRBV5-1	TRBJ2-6	CASSLPRQGDSGANVLTF	TGCGCCAGCAGCTTGCCCAGGCAGGGAGACTCTGGGGCCAACGTCCTGACTTTC
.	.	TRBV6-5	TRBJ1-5	CASSFRAHAGQPQHF	TGTGCCAGCAGTTTCAGGGCCCACGCGGGACAGCCCCAGCATTTT
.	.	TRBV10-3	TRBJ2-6	CAISDSGQPRSGANVLTF	TGTGCCATCAGTGATTCTGGGCAGCCCCGCTCCGGGGCCAACGTCCTGACTTTC
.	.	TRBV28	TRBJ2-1	CASSLSYNEQFF	TGTGCCAGCAGTTTATCCTACAATGAGCAGTTCTTC
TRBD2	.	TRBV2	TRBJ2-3	CASSALAGDTDTQYF	TGTGCCAGCAGTGCTCTAGCGGGGGACACAGATACGCAGTATTTT
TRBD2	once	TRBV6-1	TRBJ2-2	CAIRASGWGGELFF	TGTGCCATCCGGGCTAGCGGTTGGGGCGGGGAGCTGTTTTTT
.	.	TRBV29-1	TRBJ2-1	CSVPPHNEQFF	TGCAGCGTCCCACCCCACAATGAGCAGTTCTTC
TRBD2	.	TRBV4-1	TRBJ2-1	CASSQLVEAGDQDEQFF	TGCGCCAGCAGCCAATTAGTGGAAGCGGGAGATCAAGATGAGCAGTTCTTC
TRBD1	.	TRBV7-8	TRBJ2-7	CASSLASQGAHEQYF	TGTGCCAGCAGCTTAGCTTCACAGGGGGCCCACGAGCAGTACTTC
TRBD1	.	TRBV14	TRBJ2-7	CASSQVRTGTLYEQYF	TGTGCCAGCAGCCAAGTTAGGACAGGGACGTTGTACGAGCAGTACTTC
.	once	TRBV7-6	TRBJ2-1	CASSLTAGNPYNEQFF	TGTGCCAGCAGCTTAACGGCGGGAAACCCCTACAATGAGCAGTTCTTC
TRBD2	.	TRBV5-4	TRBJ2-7	CASSFAGGSLYEQYF	TGTGCCAGCAGCTTCGCGGGGGGCTCCCTGTACGAGCAGTACTTC
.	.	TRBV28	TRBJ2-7	CASSPLGPYEQYF	TGTGCCAGCAGTCCCCTCGGTCCCTACGAGCAGTACTTC
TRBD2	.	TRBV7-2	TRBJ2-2	CASSLTLASGWRELFF	TGTGCCAGCAGCTTAACACTCGCTAGCGGGTGGCGAGAGCTGTTTTTT
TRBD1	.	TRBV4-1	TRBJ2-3	CASSGLVGTGSTDTQYF	TGCGCCAGCAGCGGTTTAGTTGGGACAGGGAGCACAGATACGCAGTATTTT
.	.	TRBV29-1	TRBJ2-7	CSGRTENSYEQYF	TGCAGCGGACGGACAGAAAACTCCTACGAGCAGTACTTC
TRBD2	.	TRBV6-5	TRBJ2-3	CASSSRGGPDTQYF	TGTGCCAGCAGTTCACGGGGGGGCCCAGATACGCAGTATTTT
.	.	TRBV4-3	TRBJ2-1	CASSPRLGEGDEQFF	TGCGCCAGCAGCCCGCGTCTAGGAGAGGGGGATGAGCAGTTCTTC
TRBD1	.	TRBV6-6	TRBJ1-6	CASSGQESSPLHF	TGTGCCAGCAGCGGACAGGAAAGTTCACCCCTCCACTTT
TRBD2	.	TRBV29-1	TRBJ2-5	CSVGGGPTQETQYF	TGCAGCGTTGGGGGGGGTCCAACTCAAGAGACCCAGTACTTC
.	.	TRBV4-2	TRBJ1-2	CASSQDIGVNYGYTF	TGTGCCAGCAGCCAAGATATAGGGGTAAACTATGGCTACACCTTC
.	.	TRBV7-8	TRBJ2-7	CASSPPGLFYEQYF	TGTGCCAGCAGCCCCCCGGGACTTTTTTACGAGCAGTACTTC
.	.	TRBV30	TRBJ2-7	CAWTRSDYEQYF	TGTGCCTGGACTAGGTCAGATTACGAGCAGTACTTC
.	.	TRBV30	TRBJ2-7	CAWSEGYEQYF	TGTGCCTGGAGTGAAGGTTACGAGCAGTACTTC
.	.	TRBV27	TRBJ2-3	CASRVYSVWGTDTQYF	TGTGCCAGCAGGGTATACAGTGTATGGGGCACAGATACGCAGTATTTT
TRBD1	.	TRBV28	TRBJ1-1	CASSSYRGWGTEAFF	TGTGCCAGCAGTTCGTACAGGGGCTGGGGCACTGAAGCTTTCTTT
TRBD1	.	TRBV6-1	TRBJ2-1	CASSERVQGLYNEQFF	TGTGCCAGCAGTGAAAGGGTACAGGGGCTTTACAATGAGCAGTTCTTC
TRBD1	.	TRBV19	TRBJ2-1	CASSSPWTGYNEQFF	TGTGCCAGTAGTTCTCCTTGGACAGGGTACAATGAGCAGTTCTTC
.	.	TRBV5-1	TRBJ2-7	CASSLAQGRSGEQYF	TGCGCCAGCAGCTTGGCCCAGGGAAGGAGTGGCGAGCAGTACTTC
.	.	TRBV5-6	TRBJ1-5	CASSLYGNAPYSNQPQHF	TGTGCCAGCAGCTTGTACGGGAACGCCCCGTATAGCAATCAGCCCCAGCATTTT
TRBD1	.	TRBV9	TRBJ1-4	CASSPGGTGEEGEKLFF	TGTGCCAGCAGCCCAGGGGGGACAGGAGAGGAGGGAGAAAAACTGTTTTTT
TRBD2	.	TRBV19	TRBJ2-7	CASSASGIYEQYF	TGTGCCAGTTCGGCTAGCGGGATCTACGAGCAGTACTTC
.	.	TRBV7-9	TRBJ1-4	CASSLGQGLNEKLFF	TGTGCCAGCAGCTTAGGGCAGGGTCTAAATGAAAAACTGTTTTTT
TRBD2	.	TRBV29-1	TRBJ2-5	CSVEGAGGVETQYF	TGCAGCGTTGAAGGAGCGGGGGGCGTGGAGACCCAGTACTTC
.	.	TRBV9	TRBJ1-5	CASSRGAGQPQHF	TGTGCCAGCAGCCGAGGAGCAGGCCAGCCCCAGCATTTT
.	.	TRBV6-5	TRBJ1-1	CASSELSWTEAFF	TGTGCCAGCAGTGAACTATCGTGGACTGAAGCTTTCTTT
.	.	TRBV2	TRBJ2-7	CASSEGVTYEQYF	TGTGCCAGCAGTGAGGGAGTAACCTACGAGCAGTACTTC
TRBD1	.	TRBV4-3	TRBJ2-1	CASSQDAAGQGWDEQFF	TGCGCCAGCAGCCAAGATGCTGCGGGACAGGGCTGGGATGAGCAGTTCTTC
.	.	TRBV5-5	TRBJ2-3	CASSHEPPAGLADTQYF	TGTGCCAGCAGCCACGAGCCCCCGGCTGGATTGGCAGATACGCAGTATTTT
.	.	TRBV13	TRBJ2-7	CASSLGSGYEQYF	TGTGCCAGCAGCTTAGGGTCCGGGTACGAGCAGTACTTC
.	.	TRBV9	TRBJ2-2	CASSVDGGSNTGELFF	TGTGCCAGCAGCGTAGACGGGGGATCTAACACCGGGGAGCTGTTTTTT
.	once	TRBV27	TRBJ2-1	CASSFRDLPYNEQFF	TGTGCCAGCAGTTTCAGAGACTTGCCTTACAATGAGCAGTTCTTC
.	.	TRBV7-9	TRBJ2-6	CASSLSAGANVLTF	TGTGCCAGCAGCTTAAGCGCTGGGGCCAACGTCCTGACTTTC
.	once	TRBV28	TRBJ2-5	CASSLRDVAPQETQYF	TGTGCCAGCAGCCTCAGGGACGTTGCCCCACAAGAGACCCAGTACTTC
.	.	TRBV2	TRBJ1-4	CASSFRPVLNEKLFF	TGTGCCAGCAGTTTTAGACCGGTCCTTAATGAAAAACTGTTTTTT
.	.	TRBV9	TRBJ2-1	CASSAGDGSYNEQFF	TGTGCCAGCAGCGCCGGGGACGGCTCCTACAATGAGCAGTTCTTC
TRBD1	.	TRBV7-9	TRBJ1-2	CASSFEGQDTF	TGTGCCAGCAGCTTTGAGGGACAGGACACCTTC
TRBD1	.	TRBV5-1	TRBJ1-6	CASSLEGGFSSPLHF	TGCGCCAGCAGCTTGGAAGGGGGCTTTAGCTCACCCCTCCACTTT
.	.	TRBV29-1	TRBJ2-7	CSVLRDTTRSYEQYF	TGCAGCGTTCTACGGGACACCACGCGCTCCTACGAGCAGTACTTC
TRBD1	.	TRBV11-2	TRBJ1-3	CASSGPGQSSGNTIYF	TGTGCCAGCAGCGGCCCGGGACAGTCCTCTGGAAACACCATATATTTT
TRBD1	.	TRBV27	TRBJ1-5	CASSLSQEGAGQPQHF	TGTGCCAGCAGTTTATCCCAGGAGGGGGCGGGTCAGCCCCAGCATTTT